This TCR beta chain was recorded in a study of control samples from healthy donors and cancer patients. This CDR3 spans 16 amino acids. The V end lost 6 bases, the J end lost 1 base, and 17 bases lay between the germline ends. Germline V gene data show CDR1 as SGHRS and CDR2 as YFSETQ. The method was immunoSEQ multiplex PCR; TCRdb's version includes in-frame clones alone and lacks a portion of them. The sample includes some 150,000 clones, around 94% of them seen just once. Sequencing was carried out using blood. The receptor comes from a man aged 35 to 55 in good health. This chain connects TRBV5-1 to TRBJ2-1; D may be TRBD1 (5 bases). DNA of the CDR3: TGCGCCAGCAATTTAAATGAGGCAGGGTCCTACAATGAGCAGTTCTTC. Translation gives CASNLNEAGSYNEQFF.